Below, one T cell receptor beta chain is given with its context. The antigen it binds to is not known. There are no base qualities to consult, and no much larger clone falls within one base. The data originate from a study of blood T cell repertoires in COVID-19 (dated by TCRdb to 2020 to 2022). Study-level background: The collaborator samples originated in the United States, Italy and Spain and spanned the acute and convalescent phases of COVID-19. The material from the prospective study consisted of cDNA or gDNA derived from T cells, B-cell-depleted T cells, or PBMCs. Deeply sampled blood TCRbeta repertoires from subjects exposed to, actively infected with, or recovered from COVID-19 were included in the dataset. The repertoires were released in a freely available public database meant as a resource for research on the immune response to SARS-CoV-2. The samples were drawn from two sources: the first 160 participants of the ongoing ImmuneRACE study, and over 1,000 subjects contributed by 6 global collaborators. Sample metadata almost always included a de-identified subject ID, COVID-19 status, age in years and sex. HLA class I and class II types, where available, came from metadata supplied by the sample provider rather than from assay-based typing. The investigation overall reported the following: Clinical and demographic metadata were provided uncurated, with the amount varying by source and participant.

The CDR1 and CDR2 encoded by the germline V gene (reference sequence) are MNHNY and SVGAGI. The CDR3 holds 16 amino acids from the cysteine to the phenylalanine. The DNA shown is the 48-base CDR3, in frame from base 1. Trimming leaves V shorter by 2 bases and J shorter by 3 bases, with the junction holding 6 bases beyond the gene matches. The immunoSEQ Assay, a bias-controlled multiplex PCR, was used to amplify TCRbeta CDR3 regions from genomic DNA. Turning to the authors' computational methods: The number of nucleated cells in each sample was estimated from the amplification of reference gene primers within the assay. Sequence reads were collapsed and filtered to measure the absolute abundance of every unique TCRbeta CDR3 rearrangement. Productive Simpson clonality was computed per sample as the square root of Simpson's diversity index over productive rearrangements. Imported from immuneACCESS, the table was reduced by TCRdb to in-frame sequences with V and J called. These copies leave out some clones; in studies compared against another copy, an unresolved V gene accounts for under half, and the cause of the remainder is not known. For V, J and clone size, that table is used; D and trimming come from the DNA. For this sample the table gives approximately 200,000 clones, of which more than 80% were detected only once. Together, the top ten hold 3% to 4% of the sample.

Enrolling through a virtual design, the prospective study's participants ranged in age from about 18 to 89 years and lived across roughly 23 United States geographic areas. In the prospective study, participants were assigned to cohorts based on the clinical history participants reported in a screening survey and a study questionnaire. Each participant in the prospective study had whole blood, serum and a nasopharyngeal or oropharyngeal swab collected by mobile phlebotomists. Prospective study participants could optionally give additional blood draws and questionnaires over a roughly two-month period. Before DNA extraction, prospective study blood samples were shipped either frozen or at room temperature.

The sequence was obtained from a woman between 18 and 29 years old in a cohort exposed to, infected with or recovered from COVID-19 (not recorded which). The V gene is TRBV6-6 and the J gene is TRBJ2-2; 7 bases in between match TRBD2. Sequenced material: PBMCs or T cells enriched from blood (not recorded which). This receptor carries the CDR3 CASSYGGGDYTGELFF. At the DNA level, the sequence is TGTGCCAGCAGTTACGGGGGGGGAGACTACACCGGGGAGCTGTTTTTT.